The 4 T cell receptor beta chains in this list originate from one sample, sequenced in a study of cytomegalovirus exposure and HLA in healthy donors. This PCR relied on a set of 60 Vbeta primers and 13 Jbeta primers. Only in-frame clones appear in the TCRdb table, and some are missing; sequencing was by immunoSEQ multiplex PCR. Of 85,000 to 95,000 clones listed, around 8% are singletons. Sequencing was performed on PBMCs. The receptors were gathered from a man in his fifties or sixties in good health and CMV-seronegative.

The rearrangement links TRBV6-5 to TRBJ1-5, with D possibly matching TRBD1 (6 bases). V lost 4 bases, J lost 2 bases, and 12 bases lay in between. Germline V lookup: CDR1 MNHEY, CDR2 SVGAGI. The CDR3 is made up of 15 amino acids. Here the CDR3 DNA reads TGTGCCAGCAGTTTTAGAGGGGGTGGCAATCAGCCCCAGCATTTT. Protein: CASSFRGGGNQPQHF.

This clone has just a few counts. The rearrangement uses TRBV9 and TRBJ2-2, with D possibly being TRBD2 (7 bases). The CDR3 has 16 amino acids. Germline V lookup: CDR1 SGDLS, CDR2 YYNGEE. Between the trimmed V and J ends, which lost 5 bases and 5 bases, there was a span of 19 bases. CDR3 nucleotide sequence: TGTGCCAGCAGTGATACGGGGAGGGGGGGAACCGGGGAGCTGTTTTTT. Its protein is CASSDTGRGGTGELFF.

The chain uses TRBV28 and TRBJ1-2; 9 nucleotides match TRBD1. The CDR3 sequence is 16 residues long. Germline V lookup: CDR1 MDHEN, CDR2 SYDVKM. V shed 5 bases and J 3 bases; nucleotides not matched to a gene: 10. In DNA form, the CDR3 reads TGTGCCAGCAGTATGTCCGGGACAGGGAGGGACTATGGCTACACCTTC. Translating it yields CASSMSGTGRDYGYTF.

This chain connects TRBV10-3 to TRBJ2-3; TRBD2 is a possible D gene (6 bases). This CDR3 has 14 amino acids. CDR1 and CDR2 from the germline V gene are ENHRY and SYGVKD. Trimming took 6 bases from V and 0 from J, leaving 10 bases between them. The CDR3 region has the DNA TGTGCCATCAGGAGAAGCGGGAGCACAGATACGCAGTATTTT. Protein sequence: CAIRRSGSTDTQYF.